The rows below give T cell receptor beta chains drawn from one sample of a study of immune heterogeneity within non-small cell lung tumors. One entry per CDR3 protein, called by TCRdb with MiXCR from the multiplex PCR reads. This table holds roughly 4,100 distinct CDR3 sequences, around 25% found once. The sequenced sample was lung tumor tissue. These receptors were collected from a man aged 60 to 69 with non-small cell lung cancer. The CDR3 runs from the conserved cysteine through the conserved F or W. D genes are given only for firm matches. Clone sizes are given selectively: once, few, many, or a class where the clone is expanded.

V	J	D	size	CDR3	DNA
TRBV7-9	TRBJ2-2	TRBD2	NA	CASSGRDYNTGELFF	TGTGCCAGCAGCGGCCGGGACTACAACACCGGGGAGCTGTTTTTT
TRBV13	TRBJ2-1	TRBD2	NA	CASSARGIAGFSEQFF	TGTGCCAGCAGCGCCCGGGGGATAGCGGGCTTCAGTGAGCAGTTCTTC
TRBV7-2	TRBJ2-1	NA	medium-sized	CASSLAPLNEQFF	TGTGCCAGCAGCTTAGCGCCGTTAAATGAGCAGTTCTTC
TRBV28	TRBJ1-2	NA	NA	CAGSFGRGYGYTF	TGTGCCGGCAGTTTCGGTCGAGGCTATGGCTACACCTTC
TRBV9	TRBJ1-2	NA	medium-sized	CASSVEQGHGYTF	TGTGCCAGCAGCGTAGAACAGGGTCATGGCTACACCTTC
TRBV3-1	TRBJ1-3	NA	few	CASSQESQARNTIYF	TGTGCCAGCAGCCAAGAATCTCAAGCGAGAAACACCATATATTTT
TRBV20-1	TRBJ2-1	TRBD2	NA	CSAVLPGGSSYNEQFF	TGCAGTGCTGTCCTTCCTGGCGGGAGCTCCTACAATGAGCAGTTCTTC
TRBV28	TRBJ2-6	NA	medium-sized	CASSFRSGANVLTF	TGTGCCAGCAGTTTCCGCTCTGGGGCCAACGTCCTGACTTTC
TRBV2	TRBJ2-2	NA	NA	CASSVGHRGELFF	TGTGCCAGCAGTGTCGGACACCGCGGGGAGCTGTTTTTT
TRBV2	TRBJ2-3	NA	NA	CPSSGPDSGRETSTDTQYF	TGTCCCAGCAGTGGACCTGATAGCGGTAGAGAAACTAGCACAGATACGCAGTATTTT
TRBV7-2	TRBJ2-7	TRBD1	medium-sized	CASSWSRGSYEQYF	TGTGCCAGCAGCTGGAGCAGGGGGTCCTACGAGCAGTACTTC
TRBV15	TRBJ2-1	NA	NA	CATNARGEGRDEQFF	TGTGCCACCAACGCTAGGGGGGAGGGCCGCGATGAGCAGTTCTTC
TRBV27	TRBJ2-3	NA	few	CAGFRLPSGTDTQYF	TGTGCCGGTTTCAGGCTACCTAGTGGGACAGATACGCAGTATTTT
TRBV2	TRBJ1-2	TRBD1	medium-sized	CASSARQGDHGYTF	TGTGCCAGCAGTGCGAGACAGGGTGACCATGGCTACACCTTC
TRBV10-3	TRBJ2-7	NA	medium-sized	CAIMDDTVTYEQYF	TGTGCCATCATGGACGACACAGTGACCTACGAGCAGTACTTC
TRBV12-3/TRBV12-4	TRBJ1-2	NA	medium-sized	CASSFRDNEIYGYTF	TGTGCCAGCAGTTTCCGGGACAACGAGATCTATGGCTACACCTTC
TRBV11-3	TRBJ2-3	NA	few	CASSLTTDTQYF	TGTGCCAGCAGCTTAACCACAGATACGCAGTATTTT
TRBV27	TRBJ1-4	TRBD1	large	CASSLRGPWEKLFF	TGTGCCAGCAGTCTTAGGGGGCCTTGGGAAAAACTGTTTTTT
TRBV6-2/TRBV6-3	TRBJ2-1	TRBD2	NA	CATTVLAGGSSYNEQFF	TGTGCCACCACGGTACTAGCGGGAGGGAGCTCCTACAATGAGCAGTTCTTC
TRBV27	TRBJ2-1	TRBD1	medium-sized	CASSRGAGGYNEQFF	TGTGCCAGCAGTCGAGGGGCAGGGGGCTACAATGAGCAGTTCTTC
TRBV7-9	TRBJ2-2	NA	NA	CASRPPSILESNTGELFF	TGTGCCAGCAGACCCCCATCGATCCTAGAATCCAACACCGGGGAGCTGTTTTTT
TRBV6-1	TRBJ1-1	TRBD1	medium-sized	CASTEGALNTEAFF	TGTGCCAGCACCGAGGGGGCGTTGAACACTGAAGCTTTCTTT
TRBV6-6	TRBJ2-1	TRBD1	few	CASSYSGGEFNEQFF	TGTGCCAGCAGTTACTCAGGGGGCGAATTCAATGAACAGTTCTTC
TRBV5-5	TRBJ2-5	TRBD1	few	CASSGTGSGETQYF	TGTGCCAGCAGCGGGACAGGGTCGGGGGAGACCCAGTACTTC
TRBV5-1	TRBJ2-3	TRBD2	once	CASSPGGGPDTQNF	TGCGCCAGCAGCCCGGGGGGGGGGCCAGATACGCAGAATTTT
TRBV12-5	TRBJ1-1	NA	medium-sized	CASGLVLGTRNTEAFF	TGTGCTAGTGGTTTGGTACTAGGGACCAGAAACACTGAAGCTTTCTTT
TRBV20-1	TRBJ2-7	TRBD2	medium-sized	CSARKTSGTLYEQYF	TGCAGTGCTAGGAAGACTAGCGGGACCCTCTACGAGCAGTACTTC
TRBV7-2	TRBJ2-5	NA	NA	CASSLVETQYF	TGTGCCAGCAGCTTAGTGGAGACCCAGTACTTC
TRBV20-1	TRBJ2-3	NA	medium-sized	CSAESADTDTQYF	TGCAGTGCAGAGAGCGCTGACACAGATACGCAGTATTTT
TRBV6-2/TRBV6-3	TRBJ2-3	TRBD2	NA	CASSPGTSGRDTQYF	TGTGCCAGCAGTCCGGGCACTAGCGGGAGAGATACGCAGTATTTT
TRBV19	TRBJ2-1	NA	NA	CASSIDPRPVDNEQFF	TGTGCCAGTAGTATAGATCCCAGACCAGTAGACAATGAGCAGTTCTTC
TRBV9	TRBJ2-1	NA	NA	CASSVPTTMTNEQFF	TGTGCCAGCAGCGTGCCTACTACCATGACGAATGAGCAGTTCTTC
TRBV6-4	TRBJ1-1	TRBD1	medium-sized	CASRRDRNTEAFF	TGTGCCAGCAGGCGGGACAGAAACACTGAAGCTTTCTTT
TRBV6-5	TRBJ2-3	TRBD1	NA	CASSYWTGNTDTQYF	TGTGCCAGCAGTTACTGGACAGGGAACACAGATACGCAGTATTTT
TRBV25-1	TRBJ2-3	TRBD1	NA	CASSDPCIRGRLSGVGPLADTQYF	TGTGCCAGCAGTGATCCCTGCATCAGGGGGCGGCTGTCGGGGGTTGGCCCCCTCGCAGATACGCAGTATTTT
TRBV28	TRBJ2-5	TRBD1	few	CASSVKQGKETQYF	TGTGCCAGCAGCGTTAAACAGGGGAAAGAGACCCAGTACTTC
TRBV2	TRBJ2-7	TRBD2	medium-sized	CASTEGLAGTYEQYF	TGTGCCAGCACTGAGGGACTAGCGGGAACCTACGAGCAGTACTTC
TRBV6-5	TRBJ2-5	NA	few	CASSYSSVQETQYF	TGTGCCAGCAGTTACTCGTCGGTTCAAGAGACCCAGTACTTC
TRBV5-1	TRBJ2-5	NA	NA	CASSLRPGGQETQYF	TGCGCCAGCAGCTTGCGCCCCGGGGGCCAAGAGACCCAGTACTTC
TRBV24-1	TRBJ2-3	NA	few	CATRPRLTDTQYF	TGTGCCACCAGGCCCCGGTTGACAGATACGCAGTATTTT
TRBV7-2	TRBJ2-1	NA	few	CASSPRLTGRGEQFF	TGTGCCAGCAGCCCACGACTCACCGGTAGAGGTGAGCAGTTCTTC
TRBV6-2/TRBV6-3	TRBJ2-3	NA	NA	CASNSVYTQYF	TGTGCCAGCAATTCGGTGTATACGCAGTATTTT
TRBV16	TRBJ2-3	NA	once	CASSNPLINTDTQYF	TGTGCCAGCAGCAACCCTCTGATTAACACAGATACGCAGTATTTT
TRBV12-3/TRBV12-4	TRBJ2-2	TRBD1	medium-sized	CATLRGRNTGELFF	TGTGCCACTCTGAGGGGGCGGAACACCGGGGAGCTGTTTTTT